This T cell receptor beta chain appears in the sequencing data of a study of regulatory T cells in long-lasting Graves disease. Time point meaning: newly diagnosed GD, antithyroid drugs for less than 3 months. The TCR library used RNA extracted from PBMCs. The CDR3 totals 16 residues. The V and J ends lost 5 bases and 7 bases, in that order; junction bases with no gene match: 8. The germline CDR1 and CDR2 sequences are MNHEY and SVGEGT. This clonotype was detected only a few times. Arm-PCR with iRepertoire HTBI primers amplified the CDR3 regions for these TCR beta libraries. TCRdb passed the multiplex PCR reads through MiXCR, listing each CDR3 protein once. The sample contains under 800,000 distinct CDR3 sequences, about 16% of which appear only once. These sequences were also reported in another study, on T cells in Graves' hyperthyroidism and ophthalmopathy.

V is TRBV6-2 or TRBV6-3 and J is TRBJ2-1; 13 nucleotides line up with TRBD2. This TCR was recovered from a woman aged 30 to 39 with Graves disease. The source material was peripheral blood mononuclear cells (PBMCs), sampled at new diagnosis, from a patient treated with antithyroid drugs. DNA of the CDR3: TGTGCCAGCAGTGACCGGGGACTAGCGGGATCGAATGAGCAGTTCTTC. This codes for CASSDRGLAGSNEQFF.